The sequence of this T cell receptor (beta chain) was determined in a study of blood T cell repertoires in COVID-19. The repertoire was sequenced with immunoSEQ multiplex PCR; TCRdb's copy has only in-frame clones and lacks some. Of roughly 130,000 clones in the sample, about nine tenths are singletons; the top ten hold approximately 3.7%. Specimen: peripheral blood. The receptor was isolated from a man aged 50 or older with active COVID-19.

The CDR3 bases are TGTGCCAGCAGGCCCCCGGGAGGGCGGAACACTGAAGCTTTCTTT. It is translated as CASRPPGGRNTEAFF. V usage is TRBV6-5 and J usage is TRBJ1-1; D is unresolved. The length of the CDR3 is 15 residues. V lost 6 bases, J lost 1 base, and 15 bases lay in between. The V gene's germline CDR1 is MNHEY and CDR2 SVGAGI.